This T cell receptor (beta chain) was captured in a study of monozygotic twins with inflammatory bowel disease. Broader study findings: The analysis yielded no support for one strong signal or clonotype associated with IBD. Relative to healthy twins, IBD patients had fewer clonotypes in common with others, a gap that was especially apparent with disease activity.

cDNA was made in eight separate reactions per sample. Nested amplification of TCRalpha and TCRbeta cDNA involved two PCRs of around 16 and 10 cycles. Using the 5' RACE reads, TCRdb records one entry per CDR3 protein without DNA. The specimen's table records some 440,000 distinct CDR3 sequences. The CDR3 spans 15 residues. The germline V gene encodes CDR1 KGHSH and CDR2 LQKENI. Comments on this clonotype: What it binds is not known.

This TCR was sampled from a human donor with ulcerative colitis or Crohn's disease, or a healthy co-twin of an affected twin (not recorded which). Input material: blood. V usage is TRBV18 and J usage is TRBJ2-2; TCRdb gives TRBD1 as the D gene, but with no DNA this cannot be confirmed. The CDR3 here is CASSQNRESTGELFF.